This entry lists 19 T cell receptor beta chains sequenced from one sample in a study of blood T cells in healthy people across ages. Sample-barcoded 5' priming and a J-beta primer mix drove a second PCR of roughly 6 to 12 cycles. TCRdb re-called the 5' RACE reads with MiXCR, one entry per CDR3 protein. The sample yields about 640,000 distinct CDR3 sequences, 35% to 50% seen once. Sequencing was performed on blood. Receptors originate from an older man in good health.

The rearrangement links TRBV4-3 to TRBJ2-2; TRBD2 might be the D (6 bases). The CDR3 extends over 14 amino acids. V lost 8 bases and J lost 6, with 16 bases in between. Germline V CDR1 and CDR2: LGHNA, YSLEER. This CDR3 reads CASQRAFTSGELFF. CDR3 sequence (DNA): TGCGCCAGCCAGCGGGCCTTCACATCCGGGGAGCTGTTTTTT.

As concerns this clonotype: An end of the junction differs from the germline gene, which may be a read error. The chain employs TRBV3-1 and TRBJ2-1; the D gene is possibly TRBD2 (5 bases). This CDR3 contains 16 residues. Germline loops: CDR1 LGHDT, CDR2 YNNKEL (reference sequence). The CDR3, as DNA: TGCGCCAGCAGCCAAGAGGGAACTGACTCCTACAATGAGCAGTTCTTC. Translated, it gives CASSQEGTDSYNEQFF.

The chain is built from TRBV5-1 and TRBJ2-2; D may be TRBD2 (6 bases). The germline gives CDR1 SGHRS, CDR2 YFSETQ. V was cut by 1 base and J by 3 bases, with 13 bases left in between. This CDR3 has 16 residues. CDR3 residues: CASSLSGGSDTGELFF. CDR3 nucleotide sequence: TGCGCCAGCAGCTTGTCCGGGGGTTCGGACACCGGGGAGCTGTTTTTT.

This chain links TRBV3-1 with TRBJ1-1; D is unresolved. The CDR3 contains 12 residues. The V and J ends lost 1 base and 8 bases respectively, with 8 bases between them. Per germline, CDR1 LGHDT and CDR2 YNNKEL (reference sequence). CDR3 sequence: CASSQGRLEAFF. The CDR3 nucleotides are TGTGCCAGCAGCCAAGGAAGGTTAGAAGCTTTCTTT.

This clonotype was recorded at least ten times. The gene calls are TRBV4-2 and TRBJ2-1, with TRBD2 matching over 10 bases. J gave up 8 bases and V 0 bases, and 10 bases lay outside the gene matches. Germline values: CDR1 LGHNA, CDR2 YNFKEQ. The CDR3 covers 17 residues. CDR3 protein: CASSQDMPSGSIYEQFF. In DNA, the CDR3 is TGTGCCAGCAGCCAAGATATGCCTAGCGGGAGTATCTATGAGCAGTTCTTC.

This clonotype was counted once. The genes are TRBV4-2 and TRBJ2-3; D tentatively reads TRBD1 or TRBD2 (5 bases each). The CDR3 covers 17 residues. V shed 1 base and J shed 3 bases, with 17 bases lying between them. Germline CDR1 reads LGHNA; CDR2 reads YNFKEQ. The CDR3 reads CASSQAGSRGGTDTQYF. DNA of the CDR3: TGTGCCAGCAGCCAAGCAGGTTCGAGGGGCGGGACAGATACGCAGTATTTT.

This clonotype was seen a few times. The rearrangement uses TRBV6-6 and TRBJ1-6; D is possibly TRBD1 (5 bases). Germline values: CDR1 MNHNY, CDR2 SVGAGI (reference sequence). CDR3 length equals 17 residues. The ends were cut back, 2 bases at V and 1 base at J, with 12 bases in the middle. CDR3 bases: TGTGCCAGCAGTTACCCGGGGGAGGGTTCCTATAATTCACCCCTCCACTTT. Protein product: CASSYPGEGSYNSPLHF.

The CDR3 sequence: CASRLSRSLANEQFF. CDR3 bases: TGTGCCAGCAGACTCTCCAGGAGTCTAGCAAATGAGCAGTTCTTC. The chain couples TRBV6-1 to TRBJ2-1, with D possibly TRBD2 on 5 matching bases. V lost 6 bases and J 7 bases, leaving 19 bases between the germline ends. The V gene's germline CDR1 is MNHNS and CDR2 SASEGT. The CDR3 length is 15 residues.

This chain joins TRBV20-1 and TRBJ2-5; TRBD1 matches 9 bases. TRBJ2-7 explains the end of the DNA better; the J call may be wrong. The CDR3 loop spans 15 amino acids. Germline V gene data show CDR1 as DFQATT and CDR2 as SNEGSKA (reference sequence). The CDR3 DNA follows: TGCAGTGCTAGAGATTTCGGACAGGGGTTCCACGAGCAGTACTTC. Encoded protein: CSARDFGQGFHEQYF.

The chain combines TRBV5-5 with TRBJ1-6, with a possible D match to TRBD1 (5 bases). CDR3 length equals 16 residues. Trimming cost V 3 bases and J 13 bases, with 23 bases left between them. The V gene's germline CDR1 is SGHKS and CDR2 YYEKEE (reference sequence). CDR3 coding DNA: TGTGCCAGCAGCTCGGACGATTCAGGGACCCCTTTCCCCCTCCACTTT. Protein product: CASSSDDSGTPFPLHF.

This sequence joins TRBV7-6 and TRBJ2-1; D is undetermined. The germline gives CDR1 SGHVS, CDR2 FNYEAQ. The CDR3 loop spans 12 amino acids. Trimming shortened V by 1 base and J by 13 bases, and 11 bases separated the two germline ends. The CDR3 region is CASSLGQETQFF. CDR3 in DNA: TGTGCCAGCAGCTTAGGGCAAGAGACCCAGTTCTTC.

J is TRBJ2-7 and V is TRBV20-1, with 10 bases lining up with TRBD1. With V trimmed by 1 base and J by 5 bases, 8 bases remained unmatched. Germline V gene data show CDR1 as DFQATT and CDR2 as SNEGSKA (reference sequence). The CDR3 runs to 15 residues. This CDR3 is CSARVGTGVRNEQYF. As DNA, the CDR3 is TGCAGTGCTAGAGTCGGGACAGGGGTAAGGAACGAGCAGTACTTC.

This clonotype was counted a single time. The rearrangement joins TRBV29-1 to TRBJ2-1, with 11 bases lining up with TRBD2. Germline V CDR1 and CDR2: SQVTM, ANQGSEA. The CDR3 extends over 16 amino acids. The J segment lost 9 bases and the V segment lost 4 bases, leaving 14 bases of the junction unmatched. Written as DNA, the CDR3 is TGCAGCGTTGGACAGGGCACCGGGACTAGCGGTAGTGAGCAGTTCTTC. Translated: CSVGQGTGTSGSEQFF.

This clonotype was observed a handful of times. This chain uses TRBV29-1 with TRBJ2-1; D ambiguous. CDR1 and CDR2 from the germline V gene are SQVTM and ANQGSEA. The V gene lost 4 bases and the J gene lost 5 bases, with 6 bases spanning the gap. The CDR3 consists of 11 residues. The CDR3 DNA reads TGCAGCGTTGCCAAGAACAATGAGCAGTTCTTC. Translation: CSVAKNNEQFF.

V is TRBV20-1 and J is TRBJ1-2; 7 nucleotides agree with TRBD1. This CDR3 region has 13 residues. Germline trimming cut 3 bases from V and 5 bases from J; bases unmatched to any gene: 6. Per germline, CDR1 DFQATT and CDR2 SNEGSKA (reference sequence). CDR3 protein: CSARAGQQYGYTF. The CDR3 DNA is TGCAGTGCTAGGGCGGGACAGCAGTATGGCTACACCTTC.

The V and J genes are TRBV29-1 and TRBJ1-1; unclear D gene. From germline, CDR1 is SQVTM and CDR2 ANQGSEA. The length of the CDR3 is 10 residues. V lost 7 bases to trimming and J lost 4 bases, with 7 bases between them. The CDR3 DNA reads TGCAGCGCGAGTTTCACTGAAGCTTTCTTT. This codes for CSASFTEAFF.

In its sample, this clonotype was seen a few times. The CDR3: CSARKALAGQETQYF. The CDR3 DNA is TGCAGTGCTAGAAAGGCACTAGCGGGGCAAGAGACCCAGTACTTC. V is TRBV20-1 and J is TRBJ2-5, with TRBD2 matching 10 bases. Germline V CDR1 and CDR2: DFQATT, SNEGSKA (reference sequence). The CDR3 has 15 residues. V shed 2 bases and J 2 bases; nucleotides not matched to a gene: 5.

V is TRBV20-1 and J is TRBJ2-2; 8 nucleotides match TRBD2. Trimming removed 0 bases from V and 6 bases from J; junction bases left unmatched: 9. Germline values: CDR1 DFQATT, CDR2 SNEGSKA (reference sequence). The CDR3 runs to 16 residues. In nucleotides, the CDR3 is TGCAGTGCTAGAGACGGGCCTAGCGGGCCGTCCGGGGAGCTGTTTTTT. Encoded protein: CSARDGPSGPSGELFF.

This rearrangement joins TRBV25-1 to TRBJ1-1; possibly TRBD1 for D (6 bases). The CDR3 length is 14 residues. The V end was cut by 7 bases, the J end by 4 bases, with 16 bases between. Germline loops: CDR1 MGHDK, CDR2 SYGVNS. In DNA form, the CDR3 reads TGTGCCAGCACCAAAGAGGGGGGGCCCACTGAAGCTTTCTTT. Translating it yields CASTKEGGPTEAFF.